This T cell receptor (beta chain) comes out of a study of T cells in Graves' hyperthyroidism and ophthalmopathy (dated by TCRdb to between 2018 and 2020). About the full investigation: Peripheral blood was collected at initial diagnosis, before any treatment. A discovery cohort of fewer than 110 patients, roughly 45 with Graves' ophthalmopathy and 57 with stable Graves' hyperthyroidism, was used to find distinguishing TCR V-J signatures. TCR Vbeta CDR3 sequencing of approximately 140 peripheral blood samples (over 40 ophthalmopathy, 75 hyperthyroidism and some 17 progressor patients) is reported in the paper. After blood sampling, hyperthyroidism patients were treated with methimazole at a starting dose of 30 mg daily, and ophthalmopathy patients were treated with high-dose intravenous methylprednisolone. Whether ophthalmopathy could be predicted prospectively was tested in an independent validation cohort made up of fewer than 20 hyperthyroidism patients plus 17 patients who later progressed to ophthalmopathy. In addition, the study compared T-cell repertoires in thyroid tissue and in blood from about 6 Graves' hyperthyroidism patients. The approximately 100 discovery patients were divided at random into training and test sets in a 7:3 ratio. Study-wide conclusions, independent of this receptor: Blood samples also contained most of the expanded thyroid clonotypes (frequency above 0.001), which suggests that blood repertoires may reflect thyroid immune responses. A 13 V-J signature model separated ophthalmopathy from stable hyperthyroidism, with approximately 87% sensitivity and 81.08% specificity in cross-validation and 80%/75% in testing. In validation, the model predicted progression to ophthalmopathy with just under 71% sensitivity and around 72% specificity, a median of about 6.7 months before onset. Sample size was not statistically predetermined, and investigators were not blinded to group allocation.

The germline V gene gives CDR1 as KGHSH and CDR2 as LQKENI. The trim is 3 bases for V and 4 bases for J, with a gap of 17 bases between the germline ends. From its cysteine to its phenylalanine, the CDR3 spans 16 amino acids. This entry keeps only the CDR3 DNA: 48 bases, framed from base 1. Graves' hyperthyroidism was defined as stable when no progression to ophthalmopathy occurred over 18 months of follow-up. Hyperthyroidism patients were aged 18 to 65 years and newly diagnosed, with disease duration of less than 2 months. Any patient with an uncontrolled infection, another autoimmune disease, pregnancy or lactation was excluded. Diagnoses were established on the basis of clinical symptoms, serum thyroxine and TRAb, thyroid ultrasound, and orbital computed tomography. PBMCs were separated from approximately 10 ml of fresh peripheral blood using Ficoll-Paque density gradient centrifugation. Total RNA was extracted with Trizol reagent, and quality was checked on an Agilent 2100 Bioanalyzer.

As for this clonotype: Its antigen specificity is not known. No base-level quality is on record; no much larger clone is a single base apart.

The TCR beta CDR3 regions were amplified from RNA transcripts. The first round of RT-PCR for the TCR CDR3 was performed with the HTBI primer set and the Qiagen OneStep RT-PCR kit. A second multiplex PCR round built the libraries, followed by size selection and purification. Sequencing of the libraries was done on an Illumina HiSeq2000 using paired-end 100 bp reads. In the original analysis: SOAPnuke was used to process the raw data, throwing out any read that contained adapters or uncalled bases, had a mean Phred below 15, or lacked an exact constant-primer or identifier match. COPE v1.2.5 was used to merge high-quality paired reads, and clonotypes were defined as unique nucleotide sequences. MiTCR v1.1 was used to align clonotypes to the IMGT TRBV, TRBD and TRBJ reference segments. Analysis was restricted to V-J combinations with a frequency above 0.0001, which covered 99% to 99.2% of repertoires. The TCS score was defined as the ratio of F50 (clonal expansion) to E x V (chaos), calculated using BLOSUM62-based TCRdist between CDR3 peptides within each V-J. Welch's t-statistics and random forest reduced 450 to 600 V-J features to about 13, which were used in a naive Bayes classifier (R e1071). Starting from the raw public reads, TCRdb applied fastp trimming at Q25, assembled clones with MiXCR and retained in-frame beta chains. Here each entry gathers all rows of one CDR3 protein and keeps the most common genes and DNA. What appears here as the V and J calls and clone size reflects TCRdb's work, not the paper's. Counted in this sample were a few hundred thousand distinct CDR3 sequences; roughly 14% of them appeared once. The ten biggest clones cover approximately 7% of the sample.

The specimen was blood. The receptor's source is a woman aged 30 to 39 with Graves' hyperthyroidism. The chain is encoded by TRBV18 joined to TRBJ2-3, with the D call tentatively TRBD1 or TRBD2, each fitting 6 bases. The bases read TGTGCCAGCTCACCGCCCGGGGGCGGAGGAGCAGATACGCAGTATTTT. It codes for CASSPPGGGGADTQYF.